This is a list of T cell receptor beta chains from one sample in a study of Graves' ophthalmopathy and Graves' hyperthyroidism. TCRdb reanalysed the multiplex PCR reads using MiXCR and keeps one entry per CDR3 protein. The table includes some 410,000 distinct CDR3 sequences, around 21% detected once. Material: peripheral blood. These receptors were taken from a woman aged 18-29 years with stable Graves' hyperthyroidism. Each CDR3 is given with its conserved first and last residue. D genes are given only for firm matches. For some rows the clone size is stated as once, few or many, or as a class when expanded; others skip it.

TGTGCCAGCGCCGAGACTAGGGAAGGCGAGCAGTACTTC CASAETREGEQYF NA TRBJ2-7 TRBV12-3/TRBV12-4 few
TGTGCCAGTTGGGACAGGGAAGCGTACGAGCAGTACTTC CASWDREAYEQYF TRBD1 TRBJ2-7 TRBV6-1 many
TGTGCCAGCAGTTTAATGGGAGGCTACACCTTC CASSLMGGYTF NA TRBJ1-2 TRBV12-3/TRBV12-4 NA
TGTGCCACCAGCAGCAGACAGGGGGCTCTCTATGGCTACACCTTC CATSSRQGALYGYTF TRBD1 TRBJ1-2 TRBV15 many
TGTGCCAGTAGTGCAACATTGCACGGGGAGCTGTTTTTT CASSATLHGELFF NA TRBJ2-2 TRBV19 few
TGTGCCAGCAGCCAAGTCGCGGGGGTGAACACTGAAGCTTTCTTT CASSQVAGVNTEAFF NA TRBJ1-1 TRBV14 few
TGTGCCAGCTCACCAGGGGTCCTCCGGGAGACCCAGTACTTC CASSPGVLRETQYF NA TRBJ2-5 TRBV18 many
TGTGCCAGCAACAGTAGGACAGAGAAGGGCTATGGCTACACCTTC CASNSRTEKGYGYTF NA TRBJ1-2 TRBV9 many
TGTGCCATCAGTGAGCCCAACCCCGACAGGTTTTTCCAAGAGACCCAGTACTTC CAISEPNPDRFFQETQYF NA TRBJ2-5 TRBV10-3 many
TGCAGTGCTAGGTGGACAGGGGGCGCGTGGGACACCTACGAGCAGTACTTC CSARWTGGAWDTYEQYF TRBD1 TRBJ2-7 TRBV20-1 NA
TGCAGTGCTGAAGGTATAGCGGGAGGTGTTCAAGAGACCCAGTACTTC CSAEGIAGGVQETQYF TRBD2 TRBJ2-5 TRBV20-1 many
TGTGCCAGCAGCCGGGGACAGGGTGGCTATGGCTACACCTTC CASSRGQGGYGYTF TRBD1 TRBJ1-2 TRBV7-9 many